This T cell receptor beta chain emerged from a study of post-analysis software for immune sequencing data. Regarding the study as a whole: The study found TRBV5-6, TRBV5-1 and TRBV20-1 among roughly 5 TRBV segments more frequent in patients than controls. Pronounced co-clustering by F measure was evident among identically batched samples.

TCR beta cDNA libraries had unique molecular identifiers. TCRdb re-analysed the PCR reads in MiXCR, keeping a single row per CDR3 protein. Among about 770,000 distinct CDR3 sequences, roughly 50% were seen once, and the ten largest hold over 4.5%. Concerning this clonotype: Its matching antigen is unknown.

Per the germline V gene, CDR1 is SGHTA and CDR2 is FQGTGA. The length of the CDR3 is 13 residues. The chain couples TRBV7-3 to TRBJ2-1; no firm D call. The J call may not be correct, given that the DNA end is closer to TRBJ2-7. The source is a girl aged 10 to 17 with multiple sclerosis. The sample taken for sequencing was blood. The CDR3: CASSLRLNNEQYF. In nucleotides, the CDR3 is TGTGCCAGCAGCTTAAGGTTGAACAATGAGCAGTACTTC.